The 12 T cell receptor beta chains in this list originate from one sample, sequenced in a study of cytomegalovirus exposure and HLA in healthy donors. The repertoire was sequenced with immunoSEQ multiplex PCR; TCRdb's copy has only in-frame clones and lacks some. The profile covers some 240,000 clones, with 70% to 90% appearing a single time and roughly 6% taken by the ten largest. Sequencing was done on a sample of PBMCs. These TCRs come from a woman under 30 in good health and CMV-seronegative.

The rearrangement links TRBV11-2 to TRBJ1-2; 8 bases agree with TRBD1. The CDR3 contains 15 residues. Germline CDR1 SGHAT, CDR2 FQNNGV. V was pared by 7 bases and J by 2 bases, with 9 bases of the junction left unmatched. The CDR3 protein is CASNPFGQGNYGYTF. The DNA of the CDR3 is TGTGCCAGCAACCCTTTCGGACAGGGAAACTATGGCTACACCTTC.

The J gene is TRBJ2-3, the V gene TRBV27; D perhaps matches TRBD1 (6 bases). V lost 5 bases to trimming and J lost 0 bases, with 12 bases between them. There are 15 residues in the CDR3. Germline CDR1 is MNHEY and CDR2 is SMNVEV (reference sequence). CDR3 coding DNA: TGTGCCAGCAGTCGGACAGTCTGGAGCACAGATACGCAGTATTTT. Translation gives CASSRTVWSTDTQYF.

As concerns this clone: One junction end disagrees with the germline gene, perhaps due to a read error. The chain joins TRBV5-1 to TRBJ2-7; D is perhaps TRBD1 (6 bases). The V gene's germline CDR1 is SGHRS and CDR2 YFSETQ. The CDR3 has 14 residues. CDR3 protein: CASEPGANSHEQYF. The CDR3 DNA reads TGCGCCAGCGAGCCAGGGGCGAACTCCCACGAGCAGTACTTC.

The CDR3 DNA reads TGTGCCAGCTCACTTACAAACACCGGGGAGCTGTTTTTT. Translating it yields CASSLTNTGELFF. The chain carries TRBV18 and TRBJ2-2; no clear D gene. CDR1 is KGHSH, CDR2 LQKENI, per germline. Trimming pared 4 bases from V and 2 bases from J, leaving 5 bases between. The CDR3 spans 13 residues.

This chain joins TRBV5-6 and TRBJ2-7; D not certain. CDR1 SGHDT and CDR2 YYEEEE come from the germline V gene. V gave up 2 bases and J gave up 4 bases, with 19 bases separating them. This CDR3 region has 16 residues. CDR3 in DNA: TGTGCCAGCAGCTTAGGCTCGGACGGAACGACGTACGAGCAGTACTTC. As protein: CASSLGSDGTTYEQYF.

The V gene is TRBV6-5, the J gene TRBJ1-1; possibly TRBD1 for D (5 bases). V was shortened by 8 bases and J by 5 bases, with 15 bases between the two germline ends. CDR1 is MNHEY, CDR2 SVGAGI, per germline. The CDR3 consists of 13 residues. Here the CDR3 reads CASLPPGGTEAFF. CDR3 nucleotide sequence: TGTGCCAGCCTCCCCCCCGGGGGGACTGAAGCTTTCTTT.

This chain joins TRBV2 and TRBJ1-1; unclear D gene. CDR1 is SNHLY, CDR2 FYNNEI, per germline. This CDR3 has 16 residues. Trimming pared 3 bases from V and 1 base from J, leaving 15 bases between. CDR3 protein: CASSEIQALTNTEAFF. CDR3 sequence (DNA): TGTGCCAGCAGTGAGATCCAGGCCCTGACGAACACTGAAGCTTTCTTT.

This clone has a handful of counts. CDR3 protein: CASSGQGSPLHF. The CDR3 DNA reads TGTGCCAGCAGTGGACAGGGATCACCCCTCCACTTT. The chain recombines TRBV9 with TRBJ1-6; 8 bases match TRBD1. V shed 5 bases and J 10 bases; nucleotides not matched to a gene: 2. Germline V gives CDR1 SGDLS, CDR2 YYNGEE. The CDR3 length is 12 residues.

The J gene is TRBJ1-2, the V gene TRBV6-1; tentatively, D is TRBD1 (6 bases). This CDR3 has 14 residues. Germline V gene lookup returns CDR1 MNHNS and CDR2 SASEGT. V was trimmed by 10 bases and J by 1 base, leaving 16 bases between them. In DNA, the CDR3 is TGTGCCATCTCGGACAGCAGACTTAACTATGGCTACACCTTC. Translating gives CAISDSRLNYGYTF.

The genes are TRBV27 and TRBJ1-2; D gene uncertain. Deletions cut 5 bases from V and 8 bases from J, with 12 bases between. The germline V gene has CDR1 MNHEY and CDR2 SMNVEV (reference sequence). The CDR3 totals 12 residues. The CDR3 reads CASSNSPSGYTF. The CDR3 DNA sequence: TGTGCCAGCAGTAATTCGCCAAGCGGCTACACCTTC.

This chain links TRBV29-1 with TRBJ1-1, with no clear D. Trimming removed 6 bases at V and 1 base at J, with 12 bases between. Germline V gives CDR1 SQVTM, CDR2 ANQGSEA. The CDR3 runs to 13 residues. CDR3 DNA sequence: TGCAGCGTGCTCGCCCGCCAGAACACTGAAGCTTTCTTT. This translates into CSVLARQNTEAFF. Supplemented by reference TRBV29-1 and TRBJ1-1, the full variable domain reads SAVISQKPSRDICQRGTSLTIQCQVDSQVTMMFWYRQQPGQSLTLIATANQGSEATYESGFVIDKFPISRPNLTFSTLTVSNMSPEDSSIYLCSVLARQNTEAFFGQGTRLTVV.

The chain couples TRBV7-9 to TRBJ1-6, with D perhaps matching TRBD1 (6 bases). From germline, CDR1 is SEHNR and CDR2 FQNEAQ (reference sequence). The ends were cut back, 4 bases at V and 8 bases at J, with 12 bases in the middle. The CDR3 is 14 amino acids. The CDR3 region is CASSSRGGDSPLHF. The DNA for the CDR3 is TGTGCCAGCAGCTCCAGGGGTGGGGATTCACCCCTCCACTTT.